This passage covers 6 T cell receptor beta chains from one sample sequenced in a study of shared clonotypes between healthy human individuals. Using immunoSEQ multiplex PCR, the repertoire was profiled, and TCRdb retains in-frame clones only, with some absent. The profile shows 100,000 or so clones, 67% of them singletons. The sequenced sample was memory CD8+ T cells sorted from blood. Regarding subset: CD45RO+ cells pooled with CCR7-negative TemRA cells. These receptor sequences come from a woman aged 30 to 39 in good health.

The chain combines TRBV25-1 with TRBJ1-5, with 7 bases that match TRBD1. V trimming: 3 bases; J trimming: 5 bases; junction bases outside the gene matches: 4. Germline CDR1 reads MGHDK; CDR2 reads SYGVNS. This CDR3 comprises 14 residues. The CDR3 loop is CASSEGRGHQPQHF. CDR3 sequence (DNA): TGTGCCAGCAGTGAGGGTAGGGGGCATCAGCCCCAGCATTTT.

The J gene is TRBJ2-7, the V gene TRBV19; D not certain. The V end lost 6 bases, the J end lost 6 bases, and 15 bases lay between the germline ends. Germline CDR1 reads LNHDA; CDR2 reads SQIVND (reference sequence). The CDR3 totals 13 residues. The CDR3 region has the DNA TGTGCCAGTAGCCCCTGGAGTCGTTCCGAGCAGTACTTC. Translation gives CASSPWSRSEQYF.

The chain links TRBV7-8 to TRBJ1-5, with a tentative D call TRBD1 (5 bases). Trimming took off 2 bases at V and 0 bases at J, with 14 bases between the two ends. In germline, CDR1 is SGHVS, CDR2 FQNEAQ. This CDR3 is 17 amino acids long. For the CDR3, the DNA is TGTGCCAGCAGCTTAAGTGGGACCGCTTATAGCAATCAGCCCCAGCATTTT. The encoded protein is CASSLSGTAYSNQPQHF.

The chain recombines TRBV25-1 with TRBJ2-5; 10 positions agree with TRBD1. CDR1 MGHDK and CDR2 SYGVNS come from the germline V gene. Losses at the gene ends were 6 bases for V and 1 base for J; bases not matched to a gene: 5. The CDR3 is made up of 15 amino acids. CDR3 in DNA: TGTGCCAGCAGCCTCCGGGACAGGGGCCAAGAGACCCAGTACTTC. This translates into CASSLRDRGQETQYF.

The gene calls are TRBV28 and TRBJ1-1, with a tentative D call TRBD1 (5 bases). V was clipped by 4 bases and J by 4 bases, with 13 bases between them. The germline V gene has CDR1 MDHEN and CDR2 SYDVKM. The CDR3 length is 14 residues. The CDR3 spells CASSSAGSLTEAFF. The CDR3 coding sequence is TGTGCCAGCAGTTCAGCAGGGTCCCTCACTGAAGCTTTCTTT.

The J gene is TRBJ2-5, the V gene TRBV4-1; the match to TRBD2 covers 14 bases. The CDR3 is 17 amino acids. With 0 bases clipped from V and 4 bases from J, the junction kept 4 bases outside the gene matches. Germline CDR1 is MGHRA and CDR2 is YSYEKL. DNA of the CDR3: TGCGCCAGCAGCCAAGAGCTCGGACTAGCGGGAGGAGAGACCCAGTACTTC. Translating it yields CASSQELGLAGGETQYF.